Listed here are 24 T cell receptor beta chains from one sample, sequenced in a study of cytomegalovirus exposure and HLA in healthy donors. PCR was performed using 60 Vbeta and 13 Jbeta primers. The assay was immunoSEQ multiplex PCR, and TCRdb's table has in-frame clones only and misses some. The repertoire holds 95,000 to 100,000 clones, with approximately 80% as singletons. Input material: PBMCs. The receptors here all came from a female donor in good health and CMV-seronegative.

As to this clone: Germline and junction disagree at one end, which may indicate a read error. The chain combines TRBV7-9 with TRBJ2-2; 7 bases match TRBD1. CDR1 and CDR2 from the germline V gene are SEHNR and FQNEAQ (reference sequence). The CDR3 covers 16 residues. Written as DNA, the CDR3 is TGTTCCAGCTACAAAGCAACAGGGGCGAAGACCGGGGAGCTGTTTTTT. Translating it yields CSSYKATGAKTGELFF. The variable domain in full, with the rest retrieved from reference TRBV7-9 and TRBJ2-2, is DTGVSQNPRHKITKRGQNVTFRCDPISEHNRLYWYRQTLGQGPEFLTYFQNEAQLEKSRLLSDRFSAERPKGSFSTLEIQRTEQGDSAMYLCSSYKATGAKTGELFFGEGSRLTVL.

In the case of this clone: At one boundary the junction diverges from the germline segment, which might be a read error. The genes are TRBV28 and TRBJ1-1, with TRBD1 matching over 7 bases. CDR3 size: 15 residues. The germline V gene has CDR1 MDHEN and CDR2 SYDVKM. CDR3 loop: CASSSPGGRSTEVFF. The CDR3 DNA reads TGTGCCAGCAGTTCGCCAGGGGGTAGAAGCACTGAAGTTTTCTTT.

This chain links TRBV18 with TRBJ2-5; no firm D call. V gave up 3 bases and J gave up 2 bases, with 10 bases separating them. CDR1 is KGHSH, CDR2 LQKENI, per germline. The CDR3 is made up of 14 amino acids. The CDR3 is CASSPVSVQETQYF. As DNA, the CDR3 is TGTGCCAGCTCACCGGTTTCAGTACAAGAGACCCAGTACTTC.

The chain couples TRBV6-5 to TRBJ2-7; weak D call: TRBD2 (6 bases). V was pared by 6 bases and J by 0 bases, with 12 bases between. In germline, CDR1 is MNHEY, CDR2 SVGAGI. The CDR3 sequence is 14 residues long. CDR3 DNA: TGTGCCAGCAGCCCCTGGGGGGACTCCTACGAGCAGTACTTC. Translating it yields CASSPWGDSYEQYF.

The chain is built from TRBV11-2 and TRBJ1-2; TRBD1 is a possible D gene (6 bases). Germline CDR1 reads SGHAT; CDR2 reads FQNNGV. CDR3 length equals 12 residues. Between the trimmed V and J ends, which lost 5 bases and 3 bases, there was a span of 7 bases. The CDR3 bases are TGTGCCAGCAGCAGACAGGACTATGGCTACACCTTC. Its protein is CASSRQDYGYTF.

This sequence joins TRBV6-6 and TRBJ1-4; D uncertain. The CDR3 is 15 amino acids. V was pared by 0 bases and J by 5 bases, with 10 bases between. Germline V gene data show CDR1 as MNHNY and CDR2 as SVGAGI (reference sequence). CDR3 coding DNA: TGTGCCAGCAGTTACTCGAGCGGAAAAAATGAAAAACTGTTTTTT. It specifies CASSYSSGKNEKLFF.

This clone was recorded a few times. The chain combines TRBV19 with TRBJ1-2; D uncertain. The CDR3 totals 15 residues. The V end lost 3 bases, the J end lost 6 bases, and 17 bases lay between the germline ends. Germline V gives CDR1 LNHDA, CDR2 SQIVND (reference sequence). The CDR3, as DNA: TGTGCCAGTAGTATTCTTGGTATCGTTCAGAATGGCTACACCTTC. This sequence encodes CASSILGIVQNGYTF.

This clone occurred once. This chain links TRBV27 with TRBJ1-2; 9 bases agree with TRBD1. Germline V gene sequence: CDR1 MNHEY, CDR2 SMNVEV (reference sequence). The V segment lost 2 bases and the J segment 6 bases; nucleotides outside the gene matches: 7. This CDR3 is built from 15 residues. CDR3 DNA: TGTGCCAGCAGTTTACGGCGACAGGGGGGGAATGGCTACACCTTC. Its protein is CASSLRRQGGNGYTF.

V and J are TRBV6-1 and TRBJ2-2, with D perhaps matching TRBD2 (6 bases). Trimming took off 3 bases at V and 5 bases at J, with 16 bases between the two ends. Germline V gene data show CDR1 as MNHNS and CDR2 as SASEGT. The CDR3 is 16 residues long. DNA for the CDR3: TGTGCCAGCAGTGACCCCCTAGCGACTCGAACCGGGGAGCTGTTTTTT. It specifies CASSDPLATRTGELFF.

J is TRBJ2-7 and V is TRBV5-4, with TRBD1 matching over 8 bases. Germline assignment: CDR1 SGHNT and CDR2 YYREEE (reference sequence). The CDR3 totals 13 residues. Trimming removed 5 bases from V and 3 bases from J; junction bases left unmatched: 4. CDR3: CASSTGTGYEQYF. The CDR3 DNA sequence: TGTGCCAGCAGTACCGGGACAGGCTACGAGCAGTACTTC. Full variable domain (remainder filled in from reference TRBV5-4 and TRBJ2-7): ETGVTQSPTHLIKTRGQQVTLRCSSQSGHNTVSWYQQALGQGPQFIFQYYREEENGRGNFPPRFSGLQFPNYSSELNVNALELDDSALYLCASSTGTGYEQYFGPGTRLTVT.

The CDR3 bases are TGCAGCGTTGAAGGGAGCCCAGGGGGCGGCCGAAACTATGGCTACACCTTC. This translates into CSVEGSPGGGRNYGYTF. The chain recombines TRBV29-1 with TRBJ1-2, with 8 positions matching TRBD1. V was clipped by 1 base and J by 2 bases; unmatched bases: 12. The CDR3 covers 17 residues. Looked up from germline, CDR1 is SQVTM and CDR2 is ANQGSEA.

This chain joins TRBV28 and TRBJ2-5, with D uncertain. The assigned J gene may be wrong: the sequence end matches TRBJ2-7 better. Germline assignment: CDR1 MDHEN and CDR2 SYDVKM. This CDR3 is built from 14 residues. In DNA, the CDR3 is TGTGCCAGCAGTTCACCACAGAGCTCCTACGAGCAGTACTTC. It translates to CASSSPQSSYEQYF.

The chain joins TRBV6-5 to TRBJ2-3; possibly TRBD2 for D (6 bases). The length of the CDR3 is 13 residues. Germline CDR1 reads MNHEY; CDR2 reads SVGAGI. V was pared by 4 bases and J by 6 bases, with 11 bases between. CDR3 bases: TGTGCCAGCAGTTGGGGGGTGGGTGATACGCAGTATTTT. It specifies CASSWGVGDTQYF.

The chain uses TRBV10-3 and TRBJ2-7; D is unclear. Germline lookup yields CDR1 ENHRY and CDR2 SYGVKD. The CDR3 is 15 residues long. V gave up 0 bases and J gave up 2 bases, with 11 bases separating them. The CDR3 DNA is TGTGCCATCAGTGAGTCCCAGGTCCAGACCTACGAGCAGTACTTC. Translated: CAISESQVQTYEQYF.

CDR3 DNA sequence: TGCGCCAGCAGCTTCGGAGAGAGAAGCTATGGCTACACCTTC. It is translated as CASSFGERSYGYTF. The genes are TRBV5-1 and TRBJ1-2; the D is unclear. There are 14 residues in the CDR3. Germline V lookup: CDR1 SGHRS, CDR2 YFSETQ. With 2 bases removed from V and 4 bases from J, the gap between germline ends came to 12 bases.

The V gene is TRBV5-6, the J gene TRBJ1-1, with D maybe TRBD1 (6 bases). The CDR3 is 14 amino acids. Germline V gene data show CDR1 as SGHDT and CDR2 as YYEEEE. V lost 1 base to trimming and J lost 1 base, with 8 bases between them. The CDR3 spells CASSLRGTNTEAFF. Written as DNA, the CDR3 is TGTGCCAGCAGCTTGAGGGGGACGAACACTGAAGCTTTCTTT.

The chain is built from TRBV7-2 and TRBJ2-7; no firm D call. The V gene's germline CDR1 is SGHTA and CDR2 FQGNSA. The V and J ends lost 5 bases and 2 bases respectively, with 25 bases between them. CDR3 length equals 18 residues. The CDR3 is CASSQILNVVTFAYEQYF. For the CDR3, the DNA is TGTGCCAGCAGCCAAATCTTAAATGTCGTTACTTTTGCCTACGAGCAGTACTTC.

The CDR3 DNA reads TGTGCCAGCAGTGAGGTGGGACAGTCCTACGAGCAGTACTTC. It codes for CASSEVGQSYEQYF. The chain joins TRBV2 to TRBJ2-7; 7 bases map to TRBD1. Germline CDR1 is SNHLY and CDR2 is FYNNEI. Trimming took 3 bases from V and 1 from J; bases not matched to a gene: 3. This CDR3 has 14 residues.

A note on this clone: Distinct nucleotide sequences in the sample also encode this CDR3. This chain joins TRBV5-1 and TRBJ2-2; TRBD2 aligns across 7 bases. The CDR3 runs 15 residues. J lost 5 bases, V lost 0 bases, and 4 bases had no gene match. Looked up from germline, CDR1 is SGHRS and CDR2 is YFSETQ. The CDR3 protein is CASSLASGGTGELFF. CDR3 coding DNA: TGCGCCAGCAGCTTGGCTAGCGGAGGAACCGGGGAGCTGTTTTTT. The full variable domain, in which reference TRBV5-1 and TRBJ2-2 provide the parts outside the CDR3, is KAGVTQTPRYLIKTRGQQVTLSCSPISGHRSVSWYQQTPGQGLQFLFEYFSETQRNKGNFPGRFSGRQFSNSRSEMNVSTLELGDSALYLCASSLASGGTGELFFGEGSRLTVL.

The chain employs TRBV28 and TRBJ2-3; 7 nucleotides align to TRBD2. Trimming removed 7 bases from V and 2 bases from J; junction bases left unmatched: 12. There are 16 residues in the CDR3. Germline V CDR1 and CDR2: MDHEN, SYDVKM. This CDR3 reads CASTSFRQRDTDTQYF. The CDR3 DNA is TGTGCCAGCACCTCATTCAGGCAGCGGGACACAGATACGCAGTATTTT.

The chain joins TRBV2 to TRBJ1-2, with D unresolved. The CDR3 extends over 14 amino acids. Trimming removed 5 bases at V and 4 bases at J, with 14 bases between. From germline, CDR1 is SNHLY and CDR2 FYNNEI. CDR3 bases: TGTGCCAGCAGTCCTTCGCGGGCGGGCTATGGCTACACCTTC. This codes for CASSPSRAGYGYTF.

This sequence joins TRBV27 and TRBJ2-2; unclear D gene. The V end was cut by 1 base, the J end by 4 bases, with 13 bases between. The CDR3 has 16 residues. Germline V gene lookup returns CDR1 MNHEY and CDR2 SMNVEV (reference sequence). Here the CDR3 DNA reads TGTGCCAGCAGTTTATTCAGAGGCAGTTTCACCGGGGAGCTGTTTTTT. This gives the protein CASSLFRGSFTGELFF.

The chain has TRBV6-1 and TRBJ1-2; 8 nucleotides align to TRBD1. Unmatched junction bases numbered 7, after V lost 6 bases and J lost 4 bases. The CDR3 runs to 14 residues. CDR1 and CDR2 (germline): MNHNS, SASEGT. The CDR3 sequence is CASSPGTGIYGYTF. In DNA form, the CDR3 reads TGTGCCAGCAGCCCTGGGACAGGAATCTATGGCTACACCTTC.

This chain joins TRBV15 and TRBJ2-7; possible D gene TRBD2, 6 bases. Trimming took 5 bases from V and 0 from J, leaving 26 bases between them. The germline CDR1 and CDR2 sequences are LNHNV and YYDKDF (reference sequence). This CDR3 contains 19 residues. The DNA for the CDR3 is TGTGCCACCAGCCCCCACCGGATAGCGGTACCTCCTCGCTCCTACGAGCAGTACTTC. As protein: CATSPHRIAVPPRSYEQYF.